A single sample gave rise to the 31 T cell receptor beta chains below, sequenced in a study of spatial heterogeneity in lung cancer. Broader study findings: Tumoral mutation counts were tracked by counts of expanded intratumoral alpha and beta TCRs.

Time point described: sample taken at primary tumor resection. TCRdb re-called the 5' RACE reads with MiXCR, one entry per CDR3 protein. The table lists around 100,000 distinct CDR3 sequences, approximately 4.4% of them singletons, with less than 25% in the top ten. No antigen has been assigned to these receptors. This specimen consisted of lung tumor tissue, obtained at surgery. The receptors derive from a male donor with early-stage non-small cell lung cancer.

This clonotype showed up just once. A clone one base away is much larger, so this may be a read error. The chain couples TRBV6-8 to TRBJ2-7, with D possibly being TRBD1 (7 bases). The germline V gene encodes CDR1 MNHGY and CDR2 SAAAGT. This CDR3 has 14 amino acids. V lost 9 bases to trimming and J lost 6 bases, with 21 bases between them. This chain's CDR3 is CASKEGAVVCEQYF. The CDR3 nucleotides are TGTGCCAGTAAGGAGGGGGCCGTGGTCTGCGAGCAGTACTTC.

In its sample, this clonotype was seen many times. This rearrangement joins TRBV10-3 to TRBJ2-1; 14 bases line up with TRBD2. With 6 bases clipped from V and 8 bases from J, the junction kept 3 bases outside the gene matches. This CDR3 contains 14 residues. Per the germline V gene, CDR1 is ENHRY and CDR2 is SYGVKD. CDR3: CAIRPGLAGDEQFF. CDR3 sequence (DNA): TGTGCCATCAGACCGGGACTAGCGGGGGATGAGCAGTTCTTC.

This clonotype was seen ten or more times. The chain recombines TRBV29-1 with TRBJ2-2, with 11 bases that match TRBD1. The CDR3 loop spans 16 amino acids. From germline, CDR1 is SQVTM and CDR2 ANQGSEA. Germline trimming cut 4 bases from V and 5 bases from J; bases unmatched to any gene: 9. The CDR3 bases are TGCAGCGTTGGTGTCCCGGACAGGGGGCAAACCGGGGAGCTGTTTTTT. Translating gives CSVGVPDRGQTGELFF.

The table lists this clonotype with many counts. V and J are TRBV20-1 and TRBJ1-1; possible D gene TRBD1, 5 bases. Germline CDR1 reads DFQATT; CDR2 reads SNEGSKA (reference sequence). Trimming took 5 bases from V and 0 from J, leaving 13 bases between them. CDR3 size: 14 residues. The CDR3 here is CSASTGAVNTEAFF. The CDR3 DNA reads TGCAGTGCTTCAACAGGTGCGGTGAACACTGAAGCTTTCTTT.

This clonotype was detected many times. This chain joins TRBV7-2 and TRBJ2-2; D remains ambiguous. This CDR3 comprises 13 residues. Germline values: CDR1 SGHTA, CDR2 FQGNSA. Trimming removed 4 bases at V and 5 bases at J, with 8 bases between. The CDR3 coding sequence is TGTGCCAGCAGCTCGATTAGAACCGGGGAGCTGTTTTTT. Residues: CASSSIRTGELFF.

There are a few counts of this clonotype. This chain links TRBV6-6 with TRBJ2-5, with D possibly matching TRBD1 (5 bases). Deletions cut 1 base from V and 1 base from J, with 7 bases between. CDR1 is MNHNY and CDR2 is SVGAGI in the germline V gene (reference sequence). This CDR3 contains 14 residues. CDR3 residues: CASSYLTAQETQYF. CDR3 coding DNA: TGTGCCAGCAGTTACTTGACAGCCCAAGAGACCCAGTACTTC.

This clonotype was observed a few times. This chain joins TRBV27 and TRBJ2-6; 8 bases are a match to TRBD2. CDR1 and CDR2 from the germline V gene are MNHEY and SMNVEV (reference sequence). This CDR3 spans 17 amino acids. V lost 6 bases, J lost 0 bases, and 7 bases stayed unmatched. The CDR3, as DNA: TGTGCCAGCAGCTCGGGGGGGGGCGCCTCTGGGGCCAACGTCCTGACTTTC. Protein: CASSSGGGASGANVLTF.

This clonotype was seen many times. The chain recombines TRBV27 with TRBJ1-4; 7 nucleotides align to TRBD1. The length of the CDR3 is 15 residues. Germline trimming cut 6 bases from V and 3 bases from J; bases unmatched to any gene: 7. Germline CDR1 and CDR2: MNHEY and SMNVEV (reference sequence). CDR3 bases: TGTGCCAGCAGGACGAGACAGGGCCCTAATGAAAAACTGTTTTTT. It translates to CASRTRQGPNEKLFF.

This clonotype has a count of ten or more. The chain is built from TRBV28 and TRBJ1-1; D ambiguous. Germline V gene sequence: CDR1 MDHEN, CDR2 SYDVKM. The V gene lost 4 bases and the J gene lost 5 bases, with 14 bases spanning the gap. This CDR3 has 14 amino acids. The CDR3 nucleotides are TGTGCCAGCAGTTCCCGATGGGAGAAGACTGAAGCTTTCTTT. Residues: CASSSRWEKTEAFF.

The table lists this clonotype with many counts. The CDR3 nucleotides are TGTGCCAGCAGCCATTTGGCCACAGATACGCAGTATTTT. It translates to CASSHLATDTQYF. The chain combines TRBV3-1 with TRBJ2-3; D gene uncertain. CDR1 and CDR2 from the germline V gene are LGHDT and YNNKEL (reference sequence). Deletions cut 3 bases from V and 2 bases from J, with 6 bases between. The CDR3 runs to 13 residues.

The sample holds many counts of this clonotype. This chain joins TRBV12-3 or TRBV12-4 and TRBJ1-1; tentatively, D is TRBD1 (6 bases). V lost 10 bases, J lost 10 bases, and 31 bases lay in between. The CDR3 sequence is 16 residues long. CDR3 loop: CATWDLTKTGPGGAFF. The CDR3 DNA sequence: TGTGCCACATGGGACCTTACCAAGACAGGCCCCGGGGGAGCTTTCTTT.

This clonotype turned up a few times. This chain uses TRBV29-1 with TRBJ1-4, with unresolved D. There are 13 residues in the CDR3. V lost 8 bases, J lost 2 bases, and 12 bases lay in between. Germline loops: CDR1 SQVTM, CDR2 ANQGSEA. CDR3 amino acids: CSLKGSTNEKLFF. The DNA for the CDR3 is TGCAGCTTAAAAGGGAGTACTAATGAAAAACTGTTTTTT.

This clonotype was seen repeatedly, ten times or more. The chain links TRBV28 to TRBJ2-1; 8 nucleotides agree with TRBD2. The germline V gene has CDR1 MDHEN and CDR2 SYDVKM. CDR3 length: 15 amino acids. Trimming removed 10 bases from V and 8 bases from J; junction bases left unmatched: 16. CDR3: CATNPLSGSFDEQFF. Here the CDR3 DNA reads TGTGCCACGAACCCGCTAAGCGGGAGTTTCGATGAGCAGTTCTTC.

This clonotype was seen at least ten times. The chain carries TRBV5-1 and TRBJ2-5, with 10 bases aligning to TRBD2. Trimming cost V 2 bases and J 2 bases; bases outside gene matches: 0. CDR1 and CDR2 from the germline V gene are SGHRS and YFSETQ. This CDR3 is 14 amino acids long. For the CDR3, the DNA is TGCGCCAGCAGCTTACTAGCGGGGCAAGAGACCCAGTACTTC. Translating gives CASSLLAGQETQYF.

This clonotype was seen repeatedly, ten times or more. The chain couples TRBV20-1 to TRBJ2-1; D ambiguous. CDR1 is DFQATT, CDR2 SNEGSKA, per germline (reference sequence). The CDR3 runs to 12 residues. V lost 3 bases and J lost 4, with 7 bases in between. The CDR3 DNA follows: TGCAGTGCTAGCGCCTGGTACAATGAGCAGTTCTTC. It yields the protein CSASAWYNEQFF.

This clonotype occurred many times. This chain connects TRBV6-2 or TRBV6-3 to TRBJ2-5; 11 bases fit TRBD2. This CDR3 contains 18 residues. The V gene's germline CDR1 is MNHEY and CDR2 SVGEGT. The V segment lost 1 base and the J segment 0 bases; nucleotides outside the gene matches: 7. The CDR3 DNA is TGTGCCAGCAGTTACTACCTAGCGGGAGGCCCGTACCAAGAGACCCAGTACTTC. The encoded protein is CASSYYLAGGPYQETQYF.

The chain joins TRBV5-1 to TRBJ1-1; D call uncertain. Germline CDR1 reads SGHRS; CDR2 reads YFSETQ. Trimming shortened V by 1 base and J by 4 bases, and 11 bases separated the two germline ends. The CDR3 sequence is 14 residues long. CDR3 in amino acids: CASSLKMAGTEAFF. The CDR3 region has the DNA TGCGCCAGCAGCTTGAAAATGGCTGGCACTGAAGCTTTCTTT.

The chain is built from TRBV21-1 and TRBJ2-3; the table's D call, TRBD1, was not checked against the DNA. TRBV21-1 is described as a pseudogene. The CDR3 has 17 residues. CDR3 in amino acids: CASSNRPSSGTSDTQYF. In nucleotides, the CDR3 is TGTGCCAGCAGCAACCGACCTTCCTCCGGGACCTCGGATACGCAGTATTTT.

This clonotype was seen at least ten times. This chain uses TRBV2 with TRBJ2-3; 8 bases align to TRBD1. The trim removed 6 bases at V and 3 bases at J, leaving 5 bases unmatched. This CDR3 is built from 14 residues. CDR1 is SNHLY, CDR2 FYNNEI, per germline. The DNA for the CDR3 is TGTGCCAGCAGAAGGACAGGGTTGACAGATACGCAGTATTTT. As protein: CASRRTGLTDTQYF.

This clonotype was recorded many times. V and J are TRBV12-3 or TRBV12-4 and TRBJ1-2; unclear D gene. CDR3 length: 12 amino acids. V lost 3 bases and J 4 bases, leaving 6 bases between the germline ends. In nucleotides, the CDR3 is TGTGCCAGCAGTTTGCTCGGCTATGGCTACACCTTC. Amino acid sequence: CASSLLGYGYTF.

This clonotype has ten or more counts. CDR3 in DNA: TGTGCCAGCAGTGCAAGGTTCGGTGAGCAGTTCTTC. Encoded protein: CASSARFGEQFF. The J gene is TRBJ2-1, the V gene TRBV6-5; no definite D call. Looked up from germline, CDR1 is MNHEY and CDR2 is SVGAGI. Trimming removed 5 bases from V and 9 bases from J, with 11 bases in between. The CDR3 has 12 amino acids.

This clonotype has a count of ten or more. This chain uses TRBV12-3 or TRBV12-4 with TRBJ2-1; TRBD2 aligns across 13 bases. J gave up 8 bases and V 7 bases, and 8 bases lay outside the gene matches. The length of the CDR3 is 15 residues. As DNA, the CDR3 is TGTGCCAGCACCCTCGGACTAGCGGGAGCCGATGAGCAGTTCTTC. Translated, it gives CASTLGLAGADEQFF.

This clonotype was detected many times. The chain couples TRBV3-1 to TRBJ2-3; D ambiguous. The CDR3 totals 14 residues. From germline, CDR1 is LGHDT and CDR2 YNNKEL (reference sequence). V lost 0 bases to trimming and J lost 3 bases, with 7 bases between them. The DNA for the CDR3 is TGTGCCAGCAGCCAAGATGGGCAGACAGATACGCAGTATTTT. Translating it yields CASSQDGQTDTQYF.

This clonotype appeared many times. The V and J genes are TRBV4-1 and TRBJ1-4, with 10 bases matching TRBD1. V gave up 6 bases and J gave up 7 bases; unmatched junction bases: 11. The CDR3 sequence is 16 residues long. Germline V gives CDR1 MGHRA, CDR2 YSYEKL. The CDR3 sequence is CASRGRQGATREKLFF. CDR3 nucleotide sequence: TGCGCCAGCAGGGGAAGACAGGGGGCGACTCGTGAAAAACTGTTTTTT.

This clonotype was seen ten or more times. The chain is built from TRBV7-9 and TRBJ1-2; D remains ambiguous. Trimming cost V 1 base and J 2 bases, with 8 bases left between them. The germline gives CDR1 SEHNR, CDR2 FQNEAQ (reference sequence). The CDR3 has 14 amino acids. In nucleotides, the CDR3 is TGTGCCAGCAGCTTAGTTGGGCGGAACTATGGCTACACCTTC. This translates into CASSLVGRNYGYTF.

This clonotype was observed at least ten times. The chain links TRBV12-3 or TRBV12-4 to TRBJ2-2; no firm D call. The CDR3 covers 13 residues. The germline V and J ends were trimmed by 5 bases and 6 bases, with 10 bases remaining between them. The CDR3 nucleotides read TGTGCCAGCAGTACTACCTGGGCCGGGGAGCTGTTTTTT. Its protein is CASSTTWAGELFF.

Notes on this clonotype: One base away lies a much larger clone, so this may be a sequencing read error. This rearrangement joins TRBV28 to TRBJ1-5; D unclear. This CDR3 comprises 16 residues. Germline values: CDR1 MDHEN, CDR2 SYDVKM. Here the CDR3 DNA reads TGTGTCAGCAGTTTTCTCGCAGTAGCTCCTAATCAGCCCCAGCATTTT. Translated: CVSSFLAVAPNQPQHF.

This clonotype occurred a few times. V usage is TRBV2 and J usage is TRBJ2-3, with 7 bases identical to TRBD2. The CDR3 consists of 14 residues. V shed 8 bases, J shed 4 bases, and the junction held 9 bases outside the gene matches. Germline V gene sequence: CDR1 SNHLY, CDR2 FYNNEI. This CDR3 reads CASDRLAGPDTQYF. CDR3 nucleotide sequence: TGTGCCAGCGATAGACTAGCTGGTCCAGATACGCAGTATTTT.

This clonotype was observed at least ten times. This chain uses TRBV4-1 with TRBJ2-5; possible D gene TRBD1, 5 bases. The V gene's germline CDR1 is MGHRA and CDR2 YSYEKL. This CDR3 is 13 amino acids long. V was trimmed by 4 bases and J by 5 bases, leaving 11 bases between them. Here the CDR3 DNA reads TGCGCCAGCAGCCCGACAGAGAGGGAGACCCAGTACTTC. Encoded protein: CASSPTERETQYF.

In its sample, this clonotype was seen many times. The chain carries TRBV9 and TRBJ1-1, with a tentative D call TRBD1 (6 bases). The CDR3 is 14 residues long. Germline V gene lookup returns CDR1 SGDLS and CDR2 YYNGEE. Trimming stripped 4 bases from V and 1 base from J, with 11 bases between. The CDR3 reads CASSPGVENTEAFF. In DNA, the CDR3 is TGTGCCAGCAGCCCAGGGGTCGAGAACACTGAAGCTTTCTTT.

V and J are TRBV5-1 and TRBJ2-4; weak D call: TRBD2 (6 bases). There are 17 residues in the CDR3. CDR1 is SGHRS and CDR2 is YFSETQ in the germline V gene. Trimming cost V 4 bases and J 2 bases, with 19 bases left between them. The CDR3 DNA reads as TGCGCCAGCAGCCACACCGACGGGAGTGGGACCAAAAACATTCAGTACTTC. Translation gives CASSHTDGSGTKNIQYF.